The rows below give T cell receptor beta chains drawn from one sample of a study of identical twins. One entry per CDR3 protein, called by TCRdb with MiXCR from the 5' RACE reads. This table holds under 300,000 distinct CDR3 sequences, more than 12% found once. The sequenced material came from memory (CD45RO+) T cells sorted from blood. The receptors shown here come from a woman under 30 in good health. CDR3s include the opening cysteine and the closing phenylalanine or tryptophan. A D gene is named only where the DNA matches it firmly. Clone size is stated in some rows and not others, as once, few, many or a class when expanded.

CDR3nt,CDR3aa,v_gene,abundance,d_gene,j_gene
TGTGCCGGTGGAATGCAGGCGGGTAGCTACAATGAGCAGTTCTTC,CAGGMQAGSYNEQFF,TRBV7-2,-,-,TRBJ2-1
TGTGCCAGCAGCTTGCAGGGGCGGAATGAGCAGTTCTTC,CASSLQGRNEQFF,TRBV5-5,many,-,TRBJ2-1
TGTGCCAGCAGCGTACAGGGGGGGGAGACCCAGTACTTC,CASSVQGGETQYF,TRBV7-9,-,-,TRBJ2-5
TGTGCCAGCTCACCATCGGAAGCCCAAAGGACCCAGTACTTC,CASSPSEAQRTQYF,TRBV18,-,-,TRBJ2-5
TGTGCCAGCAGCACGGGGGTATTCGAGACCCAGTACTTC,CASSTGVFETQYF,TRBV12-3/TRBV12-4,many,-,TRBJ2-5
TGTGCCAGCAGCCAAGGGTTAGCGGATTTT,CASSQGLADF,TRBV4-2,few,-,TRBJ2-3
TGCAGTGCGTTGGGACAGGGCAACTATGGCTACACCTTC,CSALGQGNYGYTF,TRBV20-1,many,TRBD1,TRBJ1-2
TGTGCCAGCAGCGGCCGGGACAGAGGAAGTGAAAAACTGTTTTTT,CASSGRDRGSEKLFF,TRBV7-8,many,TRBD1,TRBJ1-4
TGTGCCAGCACCACCGGGACTAGCGGAAACAATGAGCAGTTCTTC,CASTTGTSGNNEQFF,TRBV6-1,few,TRBD2,TRBJ2-1
TGTGCCAGCAGTGCATTGGAGGCCGGGGAGCTGTTTTTT,CASSALEAGELFF,TRBV12-3/TRBV12-4,few,-,TRBJ2-2
TGTGCCAGCACTCACCCCTTTGGGCACGAGCAGTACTTC,CASTHPFGHEQYF,TRBV6-2/TRBV6-3,-,-,TRBJ2-7
TGCAGCGTTGATGAACGGAACTATGGCTACACCTTC,CSVDERNYGYTF,TRBV29-1,few,-,TRBJ1-2
TGCAGTGCTGCCTTAAGTGGGGCCACAGATACGCAGTATTTT,CSAALSGATDTQYF,TRBV20-1,-,-,TRBJ2-3
TGTGCCACCAGTGATTCCGGGACCCTGAATGAGCAGTTCTTC,CATSDSGTLNEQFF,TRBV24-1,many,-,TRBJ2-1
TGTGCTAGCAGCTTAGAGCCAGGGACAATGGAGAACACTGAAGCTTTCTTT,CASSLEPGTMENTEAFF,TRBV7-7,many,-,TRBJ1-1
TGCAGTCCCAGCACTGCCGAAAAACTGTTTTTT,CSPSTAEKLFF,TRBV20-1,many,-,TRBJ1-4
TGTGCCAGCATCCCGATCACTGAAGCTTTCTTT,CASIPITEAFF,TRBV12-3/TRBV12-4,-,-,TRBJ1-1
TGCAGCGTTGAAGGGATGAACACTGAAGCTTTCTTT,CSVEGMNTEAFF,TRBV29-1,many,-,TRBJ1-1
TGTGCCAGCAGTCTGACTACCCTCGAGACCCAGTACTTC,CASSLTTLETQYF,TRBV12-3/TRBV12-4,-,-,TRBJ2-5
TGCGCCAGCAGCTTGACCGACAGGGGAGATACGCAGTATTTT,CASSLTDRGDTQYF,TRBV5-1,-,TRBD1,TRBJ2-3
TGCAGTGCCAATATAGCGGGGGGGCCCGGTGAGCAGTTCTTC,CSANIAGGPGEQFF,TRBV20-1,few,TRBD2,TRBJ2-1
TGTGCCAGCAGCCATTCCGGAGGGGGGGGATACGAGCAGTACTTC,CASSHSGGGGYEQYF,TRBV13,-,-,TRBJ2-7
TGTGCCAGCAGCTTGCAACTGGGAAATTCACCCCTCCACTTT,CASSLQLGNSPLHF,TRBV5-5,few,-,TRBJ1-6
TGTGCCAGCAGGGGGTACGTGGAAAAACTGTTTTTT,CASRGYVEKLFF,TRBV2,-,-,TRBJ1-4
TGCGCCAGCAGCTTCGACAGCGGGTCCTCCTACGAGCAGTACTTC,CASSFDSGSSYEQYF,TRBV5-1,many,-,TRBJ2-7
TGCAGTGCTAGCCAACCCGCGCACCTTAACACTGAAGCTTTCTTT,CSASQPAHLNTEAFF,TRBV20-1,few,-,TRBJ1-1
TGCAGCGTTGATCTTATGATCACTGAAGCTTTCTTT,CSVDLMITEAFF,TRBV29-1,many,-,TRBJ1-1
TGCAGTGCCCCCTCTCCCCTAGCGGGTAGGAACAATGAGCAGTTCTTC,CSAPSPLAGRNNEQFF,TRBV20-1,few,TRBD2,TRBJ2-1
TGCAGTGCGGTCACTAGCGGGAGGGTCTTATACAATGAGCAGTTCTTC,CSAVTSGRVLYNEQFF,TRBV20-1,few,TRBD2,TRBJ2-1
TGTGCCAGCAGTGCGACTAGCGGGTCCACAGATACGCAGTATTTT,CASSATSGSTDTQYF,TRBV6-4,few,TRBD2,TRBJ2-3
TGTGCCAGCAGCGTATACGGGGGACAGGGATCCGAGCAGTTCTTC,CASSVYGGQGSEQFF,TRBV9,few,TRBD1,TRBJ2-1
TGTGCCAGCTTCGCTAGCGGGGCAGGGTACGAGCAGTACTTC,CASFASGAGYEQYF,TRBV2,-,TRBD2,TRBJ2-7
TGTGCCAGCTTTAGGACGAACTACGAGCAGTACTTC,CASFRTNYEQYF,TRBV6-1,few,-,TRBJ2-7
TGTGCCAGCAACCCGGTCGGACTAGGGTCTCTAGACACAGATACGCAGTATTTT,CASNPVGLGSLDTDTQYF,TRBV5-5,few,TRBD2,TRBJ2-3
TGCAGTGCTAGGAAGACGACAGTCATGGGCTACACCTTC,CSARKTTVMGYTF,TRBV20-1,-,-,TRBJ1-2
TGCAGTGCTAGGGGACTAGCGGGAGTCCAAGAGACCCAGTACTTC,CSARGLAGVQETQYF,TRBV20-1,-,TRBD2,TRBJ2-5
TGCGCCAGCAGTTGGACAGGGGAGACCGGGGAGCTGTTTTTT,CASSWTGETGELFF,TRBV5-1,few,TRBD1,TRBJ2-2
TGTGCCAGCAGCTCCCTGGGTGCCTCGGGAGAGACCCAGTACTTC,CASSSLGASGETQYF,TRBV5-6,-,-,TRBJ2-5
TGTGCCAGCAGATACAGGAGCTACGAGCAGTACTTC,CASRYRSYEQYF,TRBV12-3/TRBV12-4,many,-,TRBJ2-7
TGCGCCAGCAGCTTCTTTCCGGGAGATGAGCAGTTCTTC,CASSFFPGDEQFF,TRBV5-1,many,-,TRBJ2-1
TGTGCCAGCTCACCACGGGGGCTTGCTACCGGGGAGCTGTTTTTT,CASSPRGLATGELFF,TRBV18,-,-,TRBJ2-2
TGTGCCAGCAGCCTCGACCGGGCCTCCTACAATGAGCAGTTCTTC,CASSLDRASYNEQFF,TRBV27,few,-,TRBJ2-1
TGTGCCAGCAGCTCGCAAGCGGGAGGGCAGTTCTTC,CASSSQAGGQFF,TRBV7-9,many,TRBD2,TRBJ2-1
TGTGCCAGCAGCCAGCTAGCGGTAAAGGGAGAGACCCAGTACTTC,CASSQLAVKGETQYF,TRBV6-1,-,TRBD2,TRBJ2-5
TGCGCCAGCACCGTCCGAGTAGGGAACACCGGGGAGCTGTTTTTT,CASTVRVGNTGELFF,TRBV5-1,few,-,TRBJ2-2
TGTGCCAGCAGTGCGGGAGTTAGCACAGATACGCAGTATTTT,CASSAGVSTDTQYF,TRBV2,-,-,TRBJ2-3
TGCAGTGACCAACTAGAATCGGTCTACGAGCAGTACTTC,CSDQLESVYEQYF,TRBV20-1,few,-,TRBJ2-7
TGCAGTGCTAGAGATCGCCAGCGTTATAGCACAGATACGCAGTATTTT,CSARDRQRYSTDTQYF,TRBV20-1,-,-,TRBJ2-3
TGTGCCAGCAGTCGGACGGCAAACTACGAGCAGTACTTC,CASSRTANYEQYF,TRBV6-1,few,-,TRBJ2-7
TGCGCCAGCATTCGGGACCCTAGCTCCTACGAGCAGTACTTC,CASIRDPSSYEQYF,TRBV5-1,many,-,TRBJ2-7
TGCGCCAGCAGCTTTGGGTCAGGGGATCTCAACGAGCAGTACTTC,CASSFGSGDLNEQYF,TRBV5-1,-,-,TRBJ2-7
TGTGCCAGCAACTCCCGGACTAGCGGGGCTAGCGAGCAGTACTTC,CASNSRTSGASEQYF,TRBV6-1,-,TRBD2,TRBJ2-7
TGTGCCAGCAGCCTGCGACTAGCGGGACGCCACCAAGAGACCCAGTACTTC,CASSLRLAGRHQETQYF,TRBV12-3/TRBV12-4,few,TRBD2,TRBJ2-5
TGCGCCAGCAGCCAGATGACTGTCTACGAGCAGTACTTC,CASSQMTVYEQYF,TRBV4-1,few,-,TRBJ2-7
TGTGCCAGCAGCCGGACAGGGGTGCAGGGGAGAACGCAGTATTTT,CASSRTGVQGRTQYF,TRBV7-8,-,TRBD1,TRBJ2-3